The clone carrying this T cell receptor (beta chain) occurred many times. Its target is unknown. The entry originates in a study of T-cell memory formation after mild COVID-19. Study background: TCR clusters largely stayed donor specific.

Points from the study as a whole: Some clones that responded were present in memory (sampled pre-infection), which suggests cross-reactive memory joined. Of the contracting clones, CD4+ ones lay mainly in CM and EM, and CD8+ ones in EMRA.

After 5'RACE with constant-segment primers, TCR alpha and TCR beta cDNA libraries carrying sample barcodes and UMIs were obtained. TCRdb reprocessed the 5' RACE reads with MiXCR, giving one entry per CDR3 protein. The data show around 220,000 distinct CDR3 sequences, around 17% seen once. With V trimmed by 3 bases and J by 1 base, 3 bases remained unmatched. Germline values: CDR1 LGHDT, CDR2 YNNKEL (reference sequence). The CDR3 contains 15 residues. This TCR was sampled from a man younger than 35 who had mild COVID-19 (a few samples of this study predate the infection). Cell type and time point are not known. Input material: PBMCs or a T cell subset sorted from them (not recorded which). The chain couples TRBV3-1 to TRBJ2-3, with 8 bases aligning to TRBD2. For the CDR3, the DNA is TGTGCCAGCAGCCACGCGCGGGGGGGCACAGATACGCAGTATTTT. It codes for CASSHARGGTDTQYF.